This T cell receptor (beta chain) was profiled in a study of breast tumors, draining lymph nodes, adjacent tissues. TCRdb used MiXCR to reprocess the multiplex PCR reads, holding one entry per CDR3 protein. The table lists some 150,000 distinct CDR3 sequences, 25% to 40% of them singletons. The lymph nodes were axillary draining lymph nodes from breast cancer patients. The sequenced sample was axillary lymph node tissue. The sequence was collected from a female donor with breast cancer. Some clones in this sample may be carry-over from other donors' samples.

CDR3 sequence (DNA): TGTGCCAGCAGGGATCTAGCGGACACCGGGGAGCTGTTTTTT. Translating it yields CASRDLADTGELFF. The rearrangement uses TRBV6-6 and TRBJ2-2; 7 bases are a match to TRBD2. This CDR3 has 14 residues. J was trimmed by 3 bases and V by 6 bases; bases with no gene match: 4. The germline CDR1 and CDR2 sequences are MNHNY and SVGAGI (reference sequence).